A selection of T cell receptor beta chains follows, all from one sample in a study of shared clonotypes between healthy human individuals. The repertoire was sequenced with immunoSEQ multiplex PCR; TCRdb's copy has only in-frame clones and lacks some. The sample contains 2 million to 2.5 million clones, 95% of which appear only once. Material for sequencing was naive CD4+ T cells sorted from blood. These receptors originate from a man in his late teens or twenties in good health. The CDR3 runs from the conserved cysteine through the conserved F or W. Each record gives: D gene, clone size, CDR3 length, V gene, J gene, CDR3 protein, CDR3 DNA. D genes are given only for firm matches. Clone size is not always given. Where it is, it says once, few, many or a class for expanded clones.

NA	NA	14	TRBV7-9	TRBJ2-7	CASSLGKPPYEQYF	TGTGCCAGCAGCTTGGGTAAGCCCCCATACGAGCAGTACTTC
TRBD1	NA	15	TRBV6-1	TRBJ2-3	CASSFRDRGTDTQYF	TGTGCCAGCAGTTTCCGGGACAGGGGTACAGATACGCAGTATTTT
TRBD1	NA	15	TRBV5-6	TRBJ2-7	CASSLGGQGSYEQYF	TGTGCCAGCAGCTTAGGTGGACAGGGATCCTACGAGCAGTACTTC
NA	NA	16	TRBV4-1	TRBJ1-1	CASSQVGGVGSTEAFF	TGCGCCAGCAGCCAAGTGGGGGGGGTAGGAAGCACTGAAGCTTTCTTT
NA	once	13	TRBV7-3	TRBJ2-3	CASSPAPSDTQYF	TGTGCCAGCAGCCCGGCACCTTCGGATACGCAGTATTTT
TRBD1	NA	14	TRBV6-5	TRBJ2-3	CASSYSQDQGVRYF	TGTGCCAGCAGTTACTCCCAGGATCAGGGGGTAAGGTATTTT
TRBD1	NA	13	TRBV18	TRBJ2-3	CASSPRQGETQYF	TGTGCCAGCTCACCGAGACAGGGTGAGACGCAGTATTTT
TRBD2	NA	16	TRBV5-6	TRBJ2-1	CASWTSGRAINNEQFF	TGTGCCAGCTGGACTAGCGGGAGGGCAATTAACAATGAGCAGTTCTTC
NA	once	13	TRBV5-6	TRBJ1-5	CASSFWGKQPQHF	TGTGCCAGCAGCTTTTGGGGGAAACAGCCCCAGCATTTT
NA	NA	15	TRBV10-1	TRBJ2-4	CASISRENAKNIQYF	TGCGCCAGCATTTCCCGGGAAAACGCCAAAAACATTCAGTACTTC
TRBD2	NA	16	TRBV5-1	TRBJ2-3	CASSSTSGGAGDTQYF	TGCGCCAGCAGCTCCACTAGCGGGGGGGCTGGAGATACGCAGTATTTT
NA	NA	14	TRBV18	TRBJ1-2	CASSPQNREGGYTF	TGTGCCAGCTCACCACAGAACAGGGAGGGAGGCTACACCTTC
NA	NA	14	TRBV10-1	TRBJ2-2	CASSDGSLAGELFF	TGCGCCAGCAGTGATGGCTCTCTCGCCGGGGAGCTGTTTTTT
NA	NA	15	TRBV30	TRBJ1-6	CAWRPGGSYNSPLHF	TGTGCCTGGAGACCGGGGGGCTCCTATAATTCACCCCTCCACTTT
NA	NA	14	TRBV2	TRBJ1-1	CASSVGELYTEAFF	TGTGCCAGCAGTGTCGGGGAATTGTACACTGAAGCTTTCTTT
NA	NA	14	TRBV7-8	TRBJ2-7	CASSLRTDQKEQYF	TGTGCCAGCAGCTTGAGGACGGACCAAAAAGAGCAGTACTTC